Below are 18 T cell receptor beta chains sequenced from a single sample in a study of sequential checkpoint blockade in melanoma. Here immunoSEQ multiplex PCR was the method, and the copy in TCRdb shows in-frame clones only, minus some. Here the sample spans 4,500 to 7,000 clones, 39% being singletons. As for treatment: randomized to nivolumab then ipilimumab (arm A) or the reverse (arm B). The specimen was tumor tissue (inferred from file names), collected from a patient given nivolumab and ipilimumab in sequence. The receptor source for this set is a human donor with melanoma.

The V call is TRBV29-1, the J call TRBJ2-1; 10 nucleotides match TRBD2. Germline V gives CDR1 SQVTM, CDR2 ANQGSEA. V lost 8 bases, J lost 8 bases, and 9 bases stayed unmatched. The CDR3 totals 13 residues. This CDR3 is CSSLTSGSHEQFF. The CDR3 DNA sequence: TGCAGCTCATTGACTAGCGGGTCACATGAGCAGTTCTTC.

This clone was picked up many times. V is TRBV9 and J is TRBJ2-5; D might be TRBD1 (5 bases). The ends were cut back, 5 bases at V and 0 bases at J, with 11 bases in the middle. The CDR3 loop spans 14 amino acids. Germline CDR1 reads SGDLS; CDR2 reads YYNGEE. CDR3 nucleotides: TGTGCCAGCAGTGCAGACAGATACCAAGAGACCCAGTACTTC. Residues: CASSADRYQETQYF. The entire variable domain, with the rest obtained from reference TRBV9 and TRBJ2-5, is as follows: DSGVTQTPKHLITATGQRVTLRCSPRSGDLSVYWYQQSLDQGLQFLIQYYNGEERAKGNILERFSAQQFPDLHSELNLSSLELGDSALYFCASSADRYQETQYFGPGTRLLVL.

This chain's CDR3 is CASSTIWAGTANTGELFF. The CDR3 nucleotides are TGCGCCAGCAGCACCATCTGGGCCGGGACAGCTAACACCGGGGAGCTGTTTTTT. V and J are TRBV5-1 and TRBJ2-2; 7 bases agree with TRBD1. Germline V gives CDR1 SGHRS, CDR2 YFSETQ. Trimming took 4 bases from V and 2 from J; bases not matched to a gene: 14. The CDR3 length is 18 residues.

The CDR3 loop reads CASSVGLLAKNIQYF. DNA of the CDR3: TGTGCCAGCAGCGTAGGACTTCTGGCCAAAAACATTCAGTACTTC. The gene calls are TRBV9 and TRBJ2-4; D is unresolved. This CDR3 is built from 15 residues. The V end was cut by 0 bases, the J end by 1 base, with 8 bases between. Germline V lookup: CDR1 SGDLS, CDR2 YYNGEE.

This clone was picked up a small number of times. This sequence joins TRBV19 and TRBJ1-1; D gene uncertain. Germline lookup yields CDR1 LNHDA and CDR2 SQIVND (reference sequence). The CDR3 spans 13 residues. Trimming shortened V by 4 bases and J by 1 base, and 7 bases separated the two germline ends. For the CDR3, the DNA is TGTGCCAGTAGTAGGGCGGGGAACACTGAAGCTTTCTTT. Protein sequence: CASSRAGNTEAFF.

This clone was found once. The chain links TRBV5-1 to TRBJ2-4; D is perhaps TRBD1 (6 bases). Trimming removed 3 bases from V and 2 bases from J, with 12 bases in between. Germline V lookup: CDR1 SGHRS, CDR2 YFSETQ. The CDR3 has 15 amino acids. The CDR3 protein is CASSSNTGSKNIQYF. CDR3 DNA: TGCGCCAGCAGCTCCAATACAGGGTCCAAAAACATTCAGTACTTC.

This clone is large within its sample. The chain couples TRBV11-3 to TRBJ1-4; 7 bases map to TRBD1. The CDR3 consists of 16 residues. Germline CDR1 reads SGHNT; CDR2 reads YENEEA. V was pared by 1 base and J by 1 base, with 3 bases of the junction left unmatched. The CDR3 nucleotides read TGTGCCAGCAGCTTAGGGGACAGAAGAACTAATGAAAAACTGTTTTTT. Translating gives CASSLGDRRTNEKLFF. The variable domain in full, with the rest retrieved from reference TRBV11-3 and TRBJ1-4, is EAGVVQSPRYKIIEKKQPVAFWCNPISGHNTLYWYLQNLGQGPELLIRYENEEAVDDSQLPKDRFSAERLKGVDSTLKIQPAELGDSAVYLCASSLGDRRTNEKLFFGSGTQLSVL.

The V gene is TRBV25-1, the J gene TRBJ2-7; D tentatively fits TRBD1 or TRBD2 (5 bases each). The ends were cut back, 6 bases at V and 2 bases at J, with 14 bases in the middle. Germline V lookup: CDR1 MGHDK, CDR2 SYGVNS. This CDR3 spans 14 amino acids. CDR3 loop: CASRQGDGAYEQYF. The CDR3 nucleotides are TGTGCCAGCAGGCAAGGGGACGGAGCCTACGAGCAGTACTTC.

The rearrangement links TRBV6-8 to TRBJ2-4; 14 bases line up with TRBD2. V gave up 4 bases and J gave up 1 base; unmatched junction bases: 6. CDR1 is MNHGY and CDR2 is SAAAGT in the germline V gene. The length of the CDR3 is 18 residues. CDR3 protein: CASSFWTSGRIAKNIQYF. In DNA, the CDR3 is TGTGCCAGCAGTTTTTGGACTAGCGGGAGGATCGCCAAAAACATTCAGTACTTC.

Only one count was recorded for this clone. The CDR3 coding sequence is TGCGCCAGCAGCTCTAGCTCGAGTGGGACAGGGAACACTGAAGCTTTCTTT. As protein: CASSSSSSGTGNTEAFF. V is TRBV5-1 and J is TRBJ1-1; the match to TRBD1 covers 8 bases. Germline CDR1 reads SGHRS; CDR2 reads YFSETQ. The CDR3 contains 17 residues. Losses at the gene ends were 3 bases for V and 1 base for J; bases not matched to a gene: 11.

V and J are TRBV30 and TRBJ1-4; TRBD1 matches at 9 bases. CDR1 GTSNPN and CDR2 SVGIG come from the germline V gene (reference sequence). The CDR3 totals 14 residues. With V trimmed by 2 bases and J by 7 bases, 5 bases remained unmatched. CDR3 nucleotides: TGTGCCTGGAGTAGGGACAGGGCTAGTGAAAAACTGTTTTTT. Translated, it gives CAWSRDRASEKLFF. Full variable domain (remainder filled in from reference TRBV30 and TRBJ1-4): SQTIHQWPATLVQPVGSPLSLECTVEGTSNPNLYWYRQAAGRGLQLLFYSVGIGQISSEVPQNLSASRPQDRQFILSSKKLLLSDSGFYLCAWSRDRASEKLFFGSGTQLSVL.

The chain couples TRBV7-5 to TRBJ2-1; the table assigns TRBD2, which was not confirmed against the DNA. TRBV7-5 is annotated as a pseudogene. This CDR3 is 16 amino acids long. CDR3 coding DNA: TGTGCCAGCAGACCAAAGCCTAGCGGGAGCTACAATGAGCAGTTCTTC. Protein sequence: CASRPKPSGSYNEQFF.

This clone was found a few times. This chain connects TRBV19 to TRBJ1-3; no reliable D call. There are 15 residues in the CDR3. Germline CDR1 and CDR2: LNHDA and SQIVND (reference sequence). The germline V and J ends were trimmed by 8 bases and 0 bases, with 14 bases remaining between them. The CDR3 loop reads CASGIDGASGNTIYF. The CDR3 DNA reads as TGTGCCAGTGGAATCGACGGAGCCTCTGGAAACACCATATATTTT.

This chain links TRBV19 with TRBJ2-3, with 10 bases fitting TRBD2. V lost 7 bases to trimming and J lost 4 bases; unmatched junction nucleotides: 14. CDR1 is LNHDA and CDR2 is SQIVND in the germline V gene (reference sequence). The CDR3 runs 17 residues. In DNA form, the CDR3 reads TGTGCCAGTACCGCTTGGGGTCTAGCGGGAGTTCCAGATACGCAGTATTTT. Its translation: CASTAWGLAGVPDTQYF.

The chain recombines TRBV18 with TRBJ2-4; 11 bases are a match to TRBD2. Germline V lookup: CDR1 KGHSH, CDR2 LQKENI. This CDR3 is 18 amino acids long. Trimming cost V 6 bases and J 0 bases; bases outside gene matches: 10. CDR3 residues: CASSLAGGLTLAKNIQYF. The CDR3 DNA sequence: TGTGCCAGCTCTCTAGCGGGAGGCTTAACCCTAGCCAAAAACATTCAGTACTTC.

The gene calls are TRBV28 and TRBJ2-2; D is unclear. Germline values: CDR1 MDHEN, CDR2 SYDVKM. CDR3 size: 14 residues. The V end was cut by 2 bases, the J end by 2 bases, with 6 bases between. The CDR3 loop is CASSLRINTGELFF. Written as DNA, the CDR3 is TGTGCCAGCAGTTTACGGATTAACACCGGGGAGCTGTTTTTT.

This clone is labeled as medium-sized. The chain is built from TRBV6-8 and TRBJ2-1; 11 nucleotides line up with TRBD2. Germline-derived CDR1 and CDR2 are MNHGY and SAAAGT. After removal of 6 bases from V and 9 bases from J, the junction contained 7 bases not matched to a gene. The CDR3 sequence is 14 residues long. This chain's CDR3 is CASRVAGGPPEQFF. CDR3 bases: TGTGCCAGCAGGGTAGCGGGAGGGCCTCCTGAGCAGTTCTTC.

The chain recombines TRBV15 with TRBJ2-7; D perhaps matches TRBD1 (5 bases). There are 15 residues in the CDR3. Germline V gene sequence: CDR1 LNHNV, CDR2 YYDKDF (reference sequence). Trimming cost V 3 bases and J 2 bases, with 14 bases left between them. CDR3 bases: TGTGCCACCAGCAGGGCCAAAATGGACACCTACGAGCAGTACTTC. It translates to CATSRAKMDTYEQYF.